A few counts support the clone carrying this T cell receptor beta chain. What it binds is unknown. The entry originates in a study of CD8 T cells in ankylosing spondylitis. Study observations and caveats: Characteristic of ankylosing spondylitis blood, it appeared, was a TCR beta motif comprising eight highly homologous variants.

Germline CDR1 is SGHTA and CDR2 is FQGNSA. This CDR3 is built from 13 residues. Trimming cost V 5 bases and J 4 bases, with 11 bases left between them. TCRdb recomputed calls from the 5' RACE reads with MiXCR, one row per CDR3 protein. Altogether under 550,000 distinct CDR3 sequences are present, more than 25% being singletons, with the ten largest covering about 1%. The TCR sequence derives from a male donor with ankylosing spondylitis. The chain has TRBV7-2 and TRBJ1-2, with D unclear. The specimen was blood, either unsorted or a sorted T cell fraction (not recorded which). The CDR3 reads CASSQDGVYGYTF. The CDR3, as DNA: TGTGCCAGCAGCCAGGATGGGGTCTATGGCTACACCTTC.